The next 8 T cell receptor beta chains were all read from a single sample in a study of prognosis after radiotherapy for stage I lung cancer. Using two-round multiplex PCR, the authors amplified TCR beta CDR3 from genomic DNA. First-round PCR, the initial amplification, used primers specific to each TRBV and TRBJ gene. TCRdb recomputed calls from the multiplex PCR reads with MiXCR, one row per CDR3 protein. The sample has about 21,000 distinct CDR3 sequences, roughly two fifths seen once. Sequences were derived from PBMCs, sampled before or after stereotactic body radiation therapy (not recorded which). All receptors come from a donor aged 50 or older with non-small cell lung cancer.

This clonotype was observed at least ten times. The V and J genes are TRBV27 and TRBJ1-3, with D possibly being TRBD1 (6 bases). The CDR3 is made up of 15 amino acids. V dropped 5 bases and J dropped 0 bases, with 11 bases sitting between them. Germline V lookup: CDR1 MNHEY, CDR2 SMNVEV (reference sequence). Written as DNA, the CDR3 is TGTGCCAGCAGTGCGACAGGTTACTCTGGAAACACCATATATTTT. It encodes CASSATGYSGNTIYF.

This clonotype was detected ten times or more. The chain is built from TRBV20-1 and TRBJ2-1, with 12 bases matching TRBD2. The CDR3 has 13 residues. Per the germline V gene, CDR1 is DFQATT and CDR2 is SNEGSKA (reference sequence). V trimming: 8 bases; J trimming: 5 bases; junction bases outside the gene matches: 4. The CDR3 is CSQLAGGNNEQFF. CDR3 DNA: TGCAGTCAACTAGCGGGAGGAAACAATGAGCAGTTCTTC.

The chain links TRBV6-1 to TRBJ2-1, with D possibly being TRBD1 or TRBD2 (5 bases each). V was trimmed by 5 bases and J by 0 bases, leaving 11 bases between them. The CDR3 contains 15 residues. Looked up from germline, CDR1 is MNHNS and CDR2 is SASEGT. CDR3 bases: TGTGCCAGCAGTAAAGAGGGGTACTCCTACAATGAGCAGTTCTTC. Translated, it gives CASSKEGYSYNEQFF.

The rearrangement uses TRBV20-1 and TRBJ2-7; 8 nucleotides align to TRBD2. Germline trimming cut 0 bases from V and 2 bases from J; bases unmatched to any gene: 9. This CDR3 is built from 16 residues. From germline, CDR1 is DFQATT and CDR2 SNEGSKA (reference sequence). The CDR3 DNA sequence: TGCAGTGCTAGAGATCGGGAGGGTGGGCATCCCTACGAGCAGTACTTC. This codes for CSARDREGGHPYEQYF.

This clonotype came up many times. This rearrangement joins TRBV18 to TRBJ1-2, with 8 bases identical to TRBD1. Germline-derived CDR1 and CDR2 are KGHSH and LQKENI. This CDR3 comprises 14 residues. Trimming took 5 bases from V and 0 from J; bases not matched to a gene: 2. This CDR3 reads CASSEDRANYGYTF. In DNA form, the CDR3 reads TGTGCCAGCTCAGAGGACAGGGCTAACTATGGCTACACCTTC. Using reference TRBV18 and TRBJ1-2 for the parts outside the CDR3, the full variable domain is NAGVMQNPRHLVRRRGQEARLRCSPMKGHSHVYWYRQLPEEGLKFMVYLQKENIIDESGMPKERFSAEFPKEGPSILRIQQVVRGDSAAYFCASSEDRANYGYTFGSGTRLTVV.

The chain links TRBV3-1 to TRBJ1-2, with D perhaps matching TRBD1 (6 bases). Germline V gives CDR1 LGHDT, CDR2 YNNKEL (reference sequence). The CDR3 spans 12 residues. Trimming left V 5 bases short and J 8 bases short, with 12 bases between. In DNA form, the CDR3 reads TGTGCCAGCAGCACGGTGGGGGCAGGCTACACCTTC. It codes for CASSTVGAGYTF.

Comments on this clonotype: A far larger clone is one nucleotide away, so this likely arose from a read error. V is TRBV6-9 and J is TRBJ2-3; D might be TRBD2 (5 bases). The V gene lost 3 bases and the J gene lost 1 base, with 17 bases spanning the gap. This CDR3 comprises 17 residues. Germline loops: CDR1 MNHGY, CDR2 SVAAGI. The CDR3 region is CASSYLRTGGGTDTQYF. CDR3 coding DNA: TGTGCCAGCAGTTACCTACGGACTGGCGGAGGCACAGATACGCAGTATTTT.

The chain has TRBV7-8 and TRBJ2-1, with 10 bases aligning to TRBD2. The germline CDR1 and CDR2 sequences are SGHVS and FQNEAQ. The CDR3 covers 15 residues. V shed 5 bases and J 4 bases; nucleotides not matched to a gene: 5. In nucleotides, the CDR3 is TGTGCCAGCAGCGCGGGACTAGCGCTATACAATGAGCAGTTCTTC. It codes for CASSAGLALYNEQFF.